The T cell receptor beta chain under discussion was sequenced for a study of breast tumors, draining lymph nodes, adjacent tissues. Study-wide results and caveats: Findings are consistent with lymph node origin and intratumoral expansion of most tumor T cells. Luminal-like breast cancer showed significantly higher tumor–nontumor repertoire similarity than basal-like. Tumors had less TCR diversity than lymph nodes, more than nontumor tissue.

TCRdb independently ran MiXCR on the multiplex PCR reads; one entry per CDR3 protein. This table has 50,000 to 85,000 distinct CDR3 sequences, around 43% appearing once. Germline CDR1 and CDR2: SGHKS and YYEKEE (reference sequence). V shed 6 bases, J shed 3 bases, and the junction held 1 base outside the gene matches. The CDR3 has 14 residues. This clonotype was detected ten times or more. The antigen is unknown. The receptor's source is a female donor with breast cancer. Some clones in this sample may be carry-over from other donors' samples. The chain carries TRBV5-5 and TRBJ2-3; 13 bases align to TRBD2. The material sequenced was breast tumor tissue. For the CDR3, the DNA is TGTGCCAGCAAACTAGCGGGAGGGACAGATACGCAGTATTTT. It translates to CASKLAGGTDTQYF.